The 18 T cell receptor beta chains given below trace back to one sample, sequenced in a study of beta chain features in type 1 diabetes. General study results and limits: When Type 1 diabetes patients were examined, their TCRB CDR3s proved moderately but significantly shorter in all four CD4+ subsets.

Their recognized antigens are unknown. The entirety of the isolated RNA underwent reverse transcription, so expressed TCRB transcripts were sequenced. TCRdb keeps only in-frame clones here, not all; method: immunoSEQ multiplex PCR. The data hold around 250,000 clones, with around an eighth observed a single time. Sequencing was carried out using naive CD4+ T cells from blood. Receptors originate from a man aged 30-40 years with type 1 diabetes.

V is TRBV5-1 and J is TRBJ1-1; D not certain. The CDR3 spans 14 residues. The germline CDR1 and CDR2 sequences are SGHRS and YFSETQ. The V end was cut by 4 bases, the J end by 1 base, with 11 bases between. The CDR3 region has the DNA TGCGCCAGCAGCCACCGGGAGCAGAACACTGAAGCTTTCTTT. This encodes CASSHREQNTEAFF.

In this sample, this clone turned up a few times. The chain joins TRBV5-1 to TRBJ2-1; TRBD2 aligns across 8 bases. Germline-derived CDR1 and CDR2 are SGHRS and YFSETQ. V trimming: 4 bases; J trimming: 4 bases; junction bases outside the gene matches: 7. CDR3 length: 15 residues. In DNA form, the CDR3 reads TGCGCCAGCAGCCCCACTAGCGGCGTATACAATGAGCAGTTCTTC. Its protein product is CASSPTSGVYNEQFF.

About this clone: Other DNA sequences of this sample code for an identical CDR3. V is TRBV30 and J is TRBJ2-5, with 8 nucleotides matching TRBD1. This CDR3 region has 12 residues. V lost 2 bases, J lost 5 bases, and 1 base stayed unmatched. The V gene's germline CDR1 is GTSNPN and CDR2 SVGIG (reference sequence). The CDR3 DNA reads as TGTGCCTGGAGTACAGGGGGTGAGACCCAGTACTTC. Translating it yields CAWSTGGETQYF.

This clone occurred a few times. V usage is TRBV29-1 and J usage is TRBJ2-7, with 10 positions matching TRBD1. The CDR3 spans 14 residues. With V trimmed by 4 bases and J by 2 bases, 5 bases remained unmatched. Germline V gene data show CDR1 as SQVTM and CDR2 as ANQGSEA. The CDR3 loop reads CSVVLGQGTYEQYF. In DNA, the CDR3 is TGCAGCGTTGTGTTGGGACAGGGGACCTACGAGCAGTACTTC.

The rearrangement links TRBV5-1 to TRBJ2-1; 14 nucleotides align to TRBD2. V trimming: 5 bases; J trimming: 3 bases; junction bases outside the gene matches: 7. The CDR3 has 17 amino acids. CDR1 is SGHRS, CDR2 YFSETQ, per germline. The chain's CDR3 is CASRATSGRASYNEQFF. For the CDR3, the DNA is TGCGCCAGCAGGGCGACTAGCGGGAGGGCCAGCTACAATGAGCAGTTCTTC.

The chain carries TRBV7-8 and TRBJ1-2; 9 bases are shared with TRBD1. CDR1 and CDR2 from the germline V gene are SGHVS and FQNEAQ. V lost 5 bases to trimming and J lost 8 bases; unmatched junction nucleotides: 12. The CDR3 has 15 amino acids. The CDR3 loop reads CASSARPGQGRGYTF. The CDR3 DNA reads TGTGCCAGCAGCGCGAGACCGGGACAGGGAAGGGGCTACACCTTC. The full variable domain, completed using reference TRBV7-8 and TRBJ1-2, is GAGVSQSPRYKVAKRGQDVALRCDPISGHVSLFWYQQALGQGPEFLTYFQNEAQLDKSGLPSDRFFAERPEGSVSTLKIQRTQQEDSAVYLCASSARPGQGRGYTFGSGTRLTVV.

The chain joins TRBV28 to TRBJ2-5, with TRBD2 matching over 8 bases. The CDR3 is 17 amino acids. The germline V gene has CDR1 MDHEN and CDR2 SYDVKM. The V gene end was trimmed by 3 bases and the J gene end by 3 bases; junction bases not matched to a gene: 12. The CDR3 loop reads CASSFVLGTRNEETQYF. The CDR3 DNA sequence: TGTGCCAGCAGTTTCGTTTTGGGGACTAGAAATGAAGAGACCCAGTACTTC. Filled out from reference TRBV28 and TRBJ2-5, the complete variable domain reads DVKVTQSSRYLVKRTGEKVFLECVQDMDHENMFWYRQDPGLGLRLIYFSYDVKMKEKGDIPEGYSVSREKKERFSLILESASTNQTSMYLCASSFVLGTRNEETQYFGPGTRLLVL.

Here the CDR3 reads CASQASSYEQYF. The DNA of the CDR3 is TGTGCCAGCCAGGCCAGTTCCTACGAGCAGTACTTC. The V gene is TRBV28, the J gene TRBJ2-7, with no clear D. The CDR3 extends over 12 amino acids. Germline CDR1 is MDHEN and CDR2 is SYDVKM. V shed 8 bases and J shed 1 base, with 9 bases lying between them. Supplemented by reference TRBV28 and TRBJ2-7, the full variable domain reads DVKVTQSSRYLVKRTGEKVFLECVQDMDHENMFWYRQDPGLGLRLIYFSYDVKMKEKGDIPEGYSVSREKKERFSLILESASTNQTSMYLCASQASSYEQYFGPGTRLTVT.

This clone was observed a few times. The V and J genes are TRBV7-9 and TRBJ2-5; 7 nucleotides align to TRBD2. Germline V gene sequence: CDR1 SEHNR, CDR2 FQNEAQ (reference sequence). The junction had 4 bases not matched to a gene; V was cut back by 3 bases and J by 3 bases. The CDR3 spans 14 residues. The CDR3 loop is CASSLGLAEETQYF. As DNA, the CDR3 is TGTGCCAGCAGCTTGGGCCTAGCGGAAGAGACCCAGTACTTC.

The sample holds a few counts of this clone. The chain has TRBV5-6 and TRBJ2-7; 9 bases line up with TRBD2. Looked up from germline, CDR1 is SGHDT and CDR2 is YYEEEE. CDR3 length equals 14 residues. The V gene end was trimmed by 4 bases and the J gene end by 4 bases; junction bases not matched to a gene: 6. CDR3 DNA sequence: TGTGCCAGCAGCACCCGGACTAGCGAATACGAGCAGTACTTC. This encodes CASSTRTSEYEQYF.

This clone was detected a few times. The rearrangement links TRBV9 to TRBJ2-1; perhaps TRBD2 as D (6 bases). The CDR3 is 16 amino acids. Trimming pared 1 base from V and 4 bases from J, leaving 15 bases between. CDR1 is SGDLS, CDR2 YYNGEE, per germline. The CDR3 DNA follows: TGTGCCAGCAGCGTAAGGACGACGGGAGAGTACAATGAGCAGTTCTTC. Residues: CASSVRTTGEYNEQFF.

This clone showed up just a few times. The chain carries TRBV27 and TRBJ2-5; TRBD1 matches at 10 bases. Germline CDR1 is MNHEY and CDR2 is SMNVEV (reference sequence). This CDR3 is built from 14 residues. V trimming: 5 bases; J trimming: 2 bases; junction bases outside the gene matches: 2. CDR3 sequence: CASSQGQGQETQYF. CDR3 in DNA: TGTGCCAGCAGTCAGGGACAGGGGCAAGAGACCCAGTACTTC.

The J gene is TRBJ1-5, the V gene TRBV5-6, with TRBD1 as a possible D gene (6 bases). This CDR3 spans 13 amino acids. Per the germline V gene, CDR1 is SGHDT and CDR2 is YYEEEE. V dropped 4 bases and J dropped 5 bases, with 10 bases sitting between them. For the CDR3, the DNA is TGTGCCAGCAGCCCAAACAGGGATCAGCCCCAGCATTTT. Its protein is CASSPNRDQPQHF.

The gene calls are TRBV7-9 and TRBJ1-2; 9 positions match TRBD1. Germline CDR1 and CDR2: SEHNR and FQNEAQ (reference sequence). The ends lost 8 bases at V and 2 bases at J; junction bases unmatched: 12. This CDR3 comprises 16 residues. This CDR3 reads CASVGTGRIFNYGYTF. In DNA form, the CDR3 reads TGTGCCAGCGTTGGGACAGGGCGGATTTTCAACTATGGCTACACCTTC.

The V gene is TRBV29-1, the J gene TRBJ2-2; D perhaps matches TRBD2 (6 bases). The CDR3 has 15 amino acids. CDR1 is SQVTM and CDR2 is ANQGSEA in the germline V gene. Deletions cut 7 bases from V and 6 bases from J, with 21 bases between. The CDR3: CSAKDYRGPPGELFF. The CDR3 DNA is TGCAGCGCCAAGGACTACCGGGGTCCACCCGGGGAGCTGTTTTTT.

The chain couples TRBV10-3 to TRBJ2-1; 9 bases are a match to TRBD2. Germline CDR1 and CDR2: ENHRY and SYGVKD. With 0 bases clipped from V and 5 bases from J, the junction kept 5 bases outside the gene matches. The CDR3 is made up of 16 amino acids. CDR3 nucleotides: TGTGCCATCAGTGAGTCGCGGGAGGGCCTGAACAATGAGCAGTTCTTC. Protein: CAISESREGLNNEQFF.

The chain joins TRBV6-4 to TRBJ2-2; 7 bases are shared with TRBD2. Germline V CDR1 and CDR2: MRHNA, SNTAGT. Trimming cost V 6 bases and J 1 base; bases outside gene matches: 2. The CDR3 totals 14 residues. Here the CDR3 reads CASRREVNTGELFF. CDR3 DNA: TGTGCCAGCAGACGGGAGGTGAACACCGGGGAGCTGTTTTTT.

This clone came up a few times. J is TRBJ1-1 and V is TRBV6-5; 8 bases match TRBD1. The CDR3 runs 15 residues. Trimming cost V 2 bases and J 0 bases; bases outside gene matches: 2. CDR1 is MNHEY and CDR2 is SVGAGI in the germline V gene. The chain's CDR3 is CASSYGDRMNTEAFF. As DNA, the CDR3 is TGTGCCAGCAGTTACGGGGACAGGATGAACACTGAAGCTTTCTTT.